Below are 8 T cell receptor beta chains sequenced from a single sample in a study of T cell repertoires in cytomegalovirus infection (dated 2019 in TCRdb). The sample was run on an Illumina HiSeq 1500. The public sequencing data were trimmed at Q25 with fastp and processed into clonotypes with MiXCR by TCRdb, which kept only in-frame beta chains. A single entry per CDR3 protein holds the most common genes and DNA from its merged rows. The sample data list around 710,000 distinct CDR3 sequences, and about 27% of these were observed just once. The ten largest clonotypes hold around 12% of the sample. Taken with the paper, the label for treatment or condition translates to: in vitro stimulation with specific CMV peptide epitopes to enrich CMV-specific T cells. The antigens these receptors bind are not known. The material was cultured CD8+ T cells from PBMCs, obtained from culture after CMV antigen stimulation. These receptors were taken from a human donor in good health (CMV status not recorded). Some clones in this sample may be carry-over from other donors' samples.

This clonotype showed up just a few times. The V and J genes are TRBV14 and TRBJ1-1; the D is unclear. Trimming pared 3 bases from V and 4 bases from J, leaving 6 bases between. The V gene's germline CDR1 is SGHDN and CDR2 FVKESK. The CDR3 contains 12 residues. The CDR3 nucleotides read TGTGCCAGCAGCCAGTATGCCACTGAAGCTTTCTTT. Encoded protein: CASSQYATEAFF.

In this sample, this clonotype turned up a few times. The chain employs TRBV27 and TRBJ2-2, with 10 bases matching TRBD2. The CDR3 sequence is 16 residues long. Unmatched junction bases numbered 5, after V lost 3 bases and J lost 4 bases. The germline CDR1 and CDR2 sequences are MNHEY and SMNVEV (reference sequence). The CDR3 region has the DNA TGTGCCAGCAGTTTTGGGCTAGCGGGGGCCACCGGGGAGCTGTTTTTT. Translating it yields CASSFGLAGATGELFF.

The V and J genes are TRBV28 and TRBJ2-1, with D tentatively TRBD1 (6 bases). Trimming removed 7 bases at V and 0 bases at J, with 16 bases between. The CDR3 has 16 residues. The germline CDR1 and CDR2 sequences are MDHEN and SYDVKM. The DNA of the CDR3 is TGTGCCAGCATCCACCGACAGGCAAACTCCTACAATGAGCAGTTCTTC. Protein: CASIHRQANSYNEQFF.

The chain couples TRBV4-1 to TRBJ2-5; 12 nucleotides align to TRBD1. This CDR3 has 16 residues. V was pared by 5 bases and J by 3 bases, with 7 bases of the junction left unmatched. CDR1 MGHRA and CDR2 YSYEKL come from the germline V gene. CDR3 region: CASSYGTGGGKETQYF. The CDR3 DNA reads TGCGCCAGCAGCTACGGGACAGGGGGCGGAAAAGAGACCCAGTACTTC.

This clonotype was found a few times. The chain joins TRBV7-9 to TRBJ1-1; no clear D gene. Germline V gene data show CDR1 as SEHNR and CDR2 as FQNEAQ (reference sequence). This CDR3 spans 12 amino acids. V was clipped by 5 bases and J by 4 bases, with 8 bases between them. The CDR3 DNA reads TGTGCCAGCAGCGCTTTAAGCACTGAAGCTTTCTTT. It translates to CASSALSTEAFF.

This clonotype has only a few counts. The chain links TRBV19 to TRBJ2-4, with 8 bases fitting TRBD2. Germline values: CDR1 LNHDA, CDR2 SQIVND (reference sequence). The V gene end was trimmed by 7 bases and the J gene end by 8 bases; junction bases not matched to a gene: 7. The CDR3 sequence is 13 residues long. The CDR3 DNA follows: TGTGCCAGTACGGGGGGGGGCGTCCACATTCAGTACTTC. This gives the protein CASTGGGVHIQYF.

In regard to this clonotype: At one end, the junction sequence differs from germline, possibly due to a read error. The chain combines TRBV7-9 with TRBJ1-1; D unresolved. This CDR3 spans 13 amino acids. The germline CDR1 and CDR2 sequences are SEHNR and FQNEAQ (reference sequence). The CDR3, as DNA: TGTGCCAACAGCTTAGACGGGCCCCCGGAAGCTTTCTTT. Translating gives CANSLDGPPEAFF.

This clonotype was counted only a few times. DNA of the CDR3: TGTGCCAGCAGTTACGCCAGACCTGAGCAGTTCTTC. It codes for CASSYARPEQFF. This chain connects TRBV6-6 to TRBJ2-1, with D uncertain. Germline V gene sequence: CDR1 MNHNY, CDR2 SVGAGI (reference sequence). Trimming shortened V by 2 bases and J by 9 bases, and 8 bases separated the two germline ends. CDR3 size: 12 residues.